This T cell receptor (beta chain) was observed in a study of T cell responses to AZD1222 COVID-19 vaccine. Using immunoSEQ multiplex PCR, the repertoire was profiled, and TCRdb retains in-frame clones only, with some absent. This sample has about 130,000 clones; around 89% occur once, and the top ten carry approximately 4.5%. Study-wide points: White British donors predominated, females outnumbered males, and clonal diversity was possibly underestimated. The CD4 TCRs associated with vaccination extended across spike and predominated at 160-218 and 743-854. Following two doses of AZD1222, Spike-specific TCR breadth and depth rose.

Germline CDR1 is SGHVS and CDR2 is FQNEAQ. This CDR3 has 17 residues. Deletions cut 5 bases from V and 2 bases from J, with 20 bases between. Details on this clone: Its antigen is not known.

This receptor was identified in an adult in good health. Material: peripheral blood, obtained on day 0 of AZD1222 vaccination. The chain has TRBV7-8 and TRBJ2-3; D is perhaps TRBD1 (5 bases). The DNA for the CDR3 is TGTGCCAGCAGCCAAGATGTAGGGGCAAGCAACACAGATACGCAGTATTTT. Protein product: CASSQDVGASNTDTQYF.